Listed here are 4 T cell receptor beta chains from one sample, sequenced in a study of beta chain features in type 1 diabetes. General study points: TCRB CDR3 length was moderately but significantly reduced in all four CD4+ subsets of Type 1 diabetes patients.

All of the isolated RNA was reverse transcribed, so expressed TCRB transcripts were sequenced. Clones were sequenced by immunoSEQ multiplex PCR, and TCRdb holds only the in-frame ones, with some missing. The top ten hold around 0.028% of the sample, which has 200,000 to 300,000 clones, roughly 22% seen once. Antigens of these TCRs are unknown. Sequenced sample: naive CD4+ T cells from blood. All receptors derive from a middle-aged woman with type 1 diabetes.

The CDR3 reads CSVESPTGVYGYTF. The CDR3 region has the DNA TGCAGCGTTGAATCTCCTACAGGGGTTTATGGCTACACCTTC. The genes are TRBV29-1 and TRBJ1-2; TRBD1 matches at 7 bases. The V gene's germline CDR1 is SQVTM and CDR2 ANQGSEA. Germline trimming cut 2 bases from V and 5 bases from J; bases unmatched to any gene: 8. This CDR3 is built from 14 residues.

The chain couples TRBV6-6 to TRBJ2-1; 13 bases agree with TRBD2. Trimming removed 11 bases from V and 7 bases from J; junction bases left unmatched: 8. This CDR3 has 14 residues. Germline CDR1 MNHNY, CDR2 SVGAGI (reference sequence). The CDR3: CAGSLAGGRNEQFF. CDR3 sequence (DNA): TGTGCCGGATCACTAGCGGGGGGGCGTAATGAGCAGTTCTTC.

This clone was observed a few times. The V gene is TRBV5-1, the J gene TRBJ1-2; 9 bases fit TRBD1. Trimming cost V 0 bases and J 10 bases; bases outside gene matches: 13. CDR1 is SGHRS and CDR2 is YFSETQ in the germline V gene. The CDR3 runs to 16 residues. CDR3 sequence: CASSLALLQGAADYTF. The CDR3 region has the DNA TGCGCCAGCAGCTTGGCCCTCCTACAGGGGGCGGCGGACTACACCTTC.

The V gene is TRBV7-3, the J gene TRBJ2-1, with 7 bases matching TRBD2. Germline CDR1 is SGHTA and CDR2 is FQGTGA. The CDR3 has 14 amino acids. V shed 5 bases, J shed 2 bases, and the junction held 3 bases outside the gene matches. The CDR3 DNA reads TGTGCCAGCAGCCCCGGGACTACCTACAATGAGCAGTTCTTC. It encodes CASSPGTTYNEQFF.